One TCR beta chain is described in this entry. This clonotype is assessed as medium-sized (0.01 to 0.1%). The target of this receptor is not known. Per-nucleotide qualities are absent, and no much larger clonotype sits a single base away. For this chain, trimming is 5 bases at the V end and 7 bases at the J end, and the number of junction bases without a gene match is 10. The CDR3 goes from the cysteine to the phenylalanine over 14 residues. The retained sequence is limited to the CDR3, 42 bases, with the frame set at the first base. From the germline V gene (reference sequence), CDR1 is SEHNR and CDR2 is FQNEAQ. For the TCR template, genomic DNA was extracted from bulk tumor tissue, and approximately 640 ng of gDNA was amplified for each sample. During surgery, multiple biopsies were taken from each primary tumor and placed as far apart as possible within the tumor mass. The study cohort was described as untreated, and the patients were newly diagnosed NSCLC cases having curative surgery. Donors were approximately 15 newly diagnosed non-small cell lung cancer patients undergoing surgery with curative intent. The resected tumor masses were reviewed by two independent pathologists. Only DNA and RNA samples of high quality went on to sequencing.

The TCR beta CDR3 region was amplified with a multiplex PCR system, in which a first round of 10 to 11 cycles was run using 32 V-gene forward and 13 J-gene reverse primers. First-round PCR used a QIAGEN Multiplex PCR Kit, and primer sequences were filed in Chinese patent CN105087789A. In a second PCR round, Illumina universal primers were added with the Phusion High-Fidelity PCR Kit. The TCR libraries underwent paired-end sequencing with a read length of 151 bp on the Illumina HiSeq X Ten platform. The paper's data handling went like this. Reads without multiplex PCR primers were removed using Cutadapt, read pairs were merged using PEAR, and CDR3 regions were called using MiXCR with default settings. Shannon entropy measured repertoire diversity, while clonality was calculated as one minus the Shannon entropy divided by the ln of the count of productive unique sequences. A clonotype counted as a dominant or high-frequency T-cell clone when its frequency was 0.5% or higher. TCRdb's own reprocessing of the public reads used fastp at Q25 and MiXCR and kept productive beta chains. Rows with one shared CDR3 protein collapse into an entry with the most common genes and DNA. TCRdb's processing, not the authors', yielded these V and J calls. The sample table contains some 10,000 distinct CDR3 sequences; only one count was recorded for around 27% of them. Under 15% of the sample rests with the top ten.

The data are from a study of immune heterogeneity within non-small cell lung tumors (dated by TCRdb to the late 2010s). About the study as a whole: By histology, a handful of squamous cell carcinomas, 10 non-squamous carcinomas and 1 tumor not otherwise specified were included. Whole-exome sequencing, RNA-seq and TCR beta repertoire sequencing were combined for multiple spatially distinct regions from each NSCLC tumor so that intratumoral immune heterogeneity could be examined. TCR repertoires were analyzed from fewer than 60 tumor loci of about 16 patients, while transcriptome data covered only 35 to 45 loci from some eleven patients. Neoantigen binding to each patient's HLA alleles was predicted with netMHCpan-3.0 for mutant peptides of 8 to 11 amino acids.

Points the paper makes about the study in general: Local tumor mutational burden and local T-cell repertoire clonality had a statistically significant but moderate positive correlation (R about 0.3). Within a patient, identical dominant CDR3B clonotypes were found to recur across loci, yet unique high-frequency clones were also harbored in different tumor locations. Individual patients mostly had different high-frequency TCR beta clonotypes.

The V and J segments used are TRBV7-9 and TRBJ1-2; the central 7 bases match TRBD1. The source is a man aged 50-59 years with non-small cell lung cancer. Sequencing used lung tumor tissue. The CDR3 protein sequence reads: CASSPFRGRGGYTF. The DNA sequence is given as TGTGCCAGCAGCCCCTTTAGGGGGCGAGGTGGCTACACCTTC.